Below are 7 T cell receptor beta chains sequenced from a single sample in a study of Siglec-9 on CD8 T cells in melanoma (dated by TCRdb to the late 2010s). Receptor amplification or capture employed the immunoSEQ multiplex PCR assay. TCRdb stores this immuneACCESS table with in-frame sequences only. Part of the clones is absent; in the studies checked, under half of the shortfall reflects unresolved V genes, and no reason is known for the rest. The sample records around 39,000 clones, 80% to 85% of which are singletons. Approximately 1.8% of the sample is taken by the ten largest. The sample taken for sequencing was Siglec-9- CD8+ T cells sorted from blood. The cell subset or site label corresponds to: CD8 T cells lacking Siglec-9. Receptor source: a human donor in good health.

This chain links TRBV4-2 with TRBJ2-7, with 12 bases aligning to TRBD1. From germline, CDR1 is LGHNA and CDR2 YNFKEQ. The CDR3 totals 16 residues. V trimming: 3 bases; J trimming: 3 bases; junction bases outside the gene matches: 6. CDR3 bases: TGTGCCAGCAGCCAGGGACAGGGGGCTATGGACTACGAGCAGTACTTC. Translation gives CASSQGQGAMDYEQYF.

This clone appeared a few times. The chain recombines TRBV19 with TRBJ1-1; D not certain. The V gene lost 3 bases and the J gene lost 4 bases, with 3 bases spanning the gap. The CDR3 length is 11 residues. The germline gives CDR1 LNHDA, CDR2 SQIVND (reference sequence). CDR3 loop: CASSIGTEAFF. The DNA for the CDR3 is TGTGCCAGTAGTATTGGCACTGAAGCTTTCTTT.

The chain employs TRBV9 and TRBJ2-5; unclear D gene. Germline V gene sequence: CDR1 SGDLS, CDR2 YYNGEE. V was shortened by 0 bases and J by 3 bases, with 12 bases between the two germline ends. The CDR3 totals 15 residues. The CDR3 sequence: CASSVEGAWEETQYF. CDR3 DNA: TGTGCCAGCAGCGTAGAAGGTGCCTGGGAAGAGACCCAGTACTTC.

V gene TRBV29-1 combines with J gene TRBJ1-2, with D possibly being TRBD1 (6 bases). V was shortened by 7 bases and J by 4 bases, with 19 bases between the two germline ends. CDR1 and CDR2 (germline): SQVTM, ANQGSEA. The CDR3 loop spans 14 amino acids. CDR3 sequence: CSALGGEGGYGYTF. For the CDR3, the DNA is TGCAGCGCCCTAGGTGGGGAAGGGGGCTATGGCTACACCTTC.

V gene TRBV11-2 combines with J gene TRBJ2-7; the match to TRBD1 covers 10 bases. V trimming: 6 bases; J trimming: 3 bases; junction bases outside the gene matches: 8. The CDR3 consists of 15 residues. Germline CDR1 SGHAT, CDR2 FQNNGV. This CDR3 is CASSEGWDRGYEQYF. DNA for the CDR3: TGTGCCAGCAGTGAGGGATGGGACAGGGGCTACGAGCAGTACTTC. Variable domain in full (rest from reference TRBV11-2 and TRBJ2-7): EAGVAQSPRYKIIEKRQSVAFWCNPISGHATLYWYQQILGQGPKLLIQFQNNGVVDDSQLPKDRFSAERLKGVDSTLKIQPAKLEDSAVYLCASSEGWDRGYEQYFGPGTRLTVT.

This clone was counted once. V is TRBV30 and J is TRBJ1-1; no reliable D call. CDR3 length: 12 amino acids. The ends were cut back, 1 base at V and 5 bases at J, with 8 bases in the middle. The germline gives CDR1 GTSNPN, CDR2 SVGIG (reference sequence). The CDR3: CAWSGGHTEAFF. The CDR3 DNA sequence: TGTGCCTGGAGTGGAGGTCATACTGAAGCTTTCTTT. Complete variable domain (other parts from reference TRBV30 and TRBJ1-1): SQTIHQWPATLVQPVGSPLSLECTVEGTSNPNLYWYRQAAGRGLQLLFYSVGIGQISSEVPQNLSASRPQDRQFILSSKKLLLSDSGFYLCAWSGGHTEAFFGQGTRLTVV.

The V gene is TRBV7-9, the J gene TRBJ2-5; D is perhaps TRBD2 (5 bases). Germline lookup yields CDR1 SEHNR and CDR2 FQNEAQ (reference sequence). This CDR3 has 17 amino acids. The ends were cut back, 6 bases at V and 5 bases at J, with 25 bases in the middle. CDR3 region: CASSSLGEWDGLETQYF. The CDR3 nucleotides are TGTGCCAGCAGTTCCCTCGGGGAGTGGGATGGTCTGGAGACCCAGTACTTC.